This T cell receptor (beta chain) is from a study of T-cell reconstitution after alpha-beta-depleted transplantation in children. This clonotype was seen many times. V was clipped by 2 bases and J by 9 bases, with 11 bases between them. In germline, CDR1 is ENHRY, CDR2 SYGVKD. This CDR3 region has 13 residues. As it was prepared, the TCRbeta library received unique molecular identifiers. Using its own MiXCR run on the PCR reads, TCRdb lists one record per CDR3 protein. Of roughly 500,000 distinct CDR3 sequences in the sample, about 10% were seen once. This chain links TRBV10-3 with TRBJ1-5; TRBD1 is a possible D gene (6 bases). The TCR sequence derives from a child aged 2 to 10 with inherited bone marrow failure, due to receive a stem cell transplant. The starting material was PBMCs, obtained before TCRalphabeta/CD19-depleted stem cell transplant. This CDR3 reads CAISERTVWPQHF. The CDR3 DNA reads TGTGCCATCAGTGAGAGGACAGTGTGGCCCCAGCATTTT.